These T cell receptor beta chains were read from a single sample in a study of blood T cell repertoires in COVID-19. Here immunoSEQ multiplex PCR was the method, and the copy in TCRdb shows in-frame clones only, minus some. The table lists a few hundred thousand clones, around 80% of them singletons. The material sequenced was peripheral blood. These receptors were taken from a man between 25 and 39 years old with active or convalescent COVID-19. The conserved cysteine and the conserved F or W are not part of the CDR3 here.

>TRBV5-4|TRBJ2-3
ASSLEWGGTSTDTQY
>TRBV4-3|TRBJ2-7
ASSQDPSGEETSEQY
>TRBV30|TRBJ1-2
AWSVGEVTDYGYT
>TRBV28|TRBJ1-5
ASSPTGQRGPQH
>TRBV11-2|TRBJ2-5
ASSPGRQETQY
>TRBV4-3|TRBJ1-1
ASSHLPGQGLGNTEAF
>TRBV7-2|TRBJ2-1
ASSRTGTSGSHEQF
>TRBV4-3|TRBJ2-5
ASSQDRQGQETQY
>TRBV7-9|TRBJ1-5
ASSLAGGGNQPQH
>TRBV9|TRBJ2-7
ASSPLDDEQY
>TRBV3-1/TRBV3-2|TRBJ1-2
ASKSGQLDYGYT
>TRBV5-1|TRBJ1-1
ASSTQGGNTEAF
>TRBV14|TRBJ2-7
ASSHRLAGDWEQY
>TRBV5-5|TRBJ2-6
ASSPDRGRSAPGANVLT
>TRBV19|TRBJ1-5
ASTSAGGLDQPQH
>TRBV6-5|TRBJ1-5
ASSITQGRQPQH
>TRBV9|TRBJ2-5
ASSVGTGRETQY
>TRBV2|TRBJ1-1
ASSVSGDTRKAF
>TRBV7-8|TRBJ1-2
ASSSRTGDSGYT
>TRBV6-5|TRBJ1-1
ASRDREAFVTEAF
>TRBV5-4|TRBJ1-2
ASSVPPGQGNYGYT
>TRBV7-2|TRBJ2-3
ASTSGTTSWDTQY
>TRBV7-3|TRBJ2-2
ASSAGGTNANIGELF
>TRBV4-3|TRBJ2-3
ASSQDRGTGGGTDTQY
>TRBV7-9|TRBJ1-2
ASSLSFLFGYT
>TRBV5-1|TRBJ1-5
ASSETGDPREPQH
>TRBV28|TRBJ2-7
ASSPRSRQGSYEQY
>TRBV7-4|TRBJ1-5
ASSLAGDNYNQPQH
>TRBV3-1/TRBV3-2|TRBJ1-3
ASSHKGDSSGSGNTIY
>TRBV10-3|TRBJ2-7
AISESRGLIYEQY